The 22 T cell receptor beta chains below come from one sample, sequenced in a study of blood T cells in healthy people across ages. It was with a sample-barcoded 5' primer and a J-beta primer mix that a second PCR of about 6 to 12 cycles was run. TCRdb redid the calling of the 5' RACE reads with MiXCR, one entry per CDR3 protein. The sample yields about 780,000 distinct CDR3 sequences, about half seen once. The sequenced sample consisted of blood. The receptors stem from a man older than 75 in good health.

Only a few counts were recorded for this clonotype. It may be a read error: a sequence one base away is much more abundant. This chain's CDR3 is CASSEADRFSTEAFF. CDR3 DNA sequence: TGTGCCAGCAGTGAAGCCGACCGGTTTAGCACTGAAGCTTTCTTT. The chain uses TRBV25-1 and TRBJ1-1; the D is unclear. This CDR3 spans 15 amino acids. V lost 2 bases to trimming and J lost 4 bases, with 14 bases between them. Germline V CDR1 and CDR2: MGHDK, SYGVNS. Drawing the rest from reference TRBV25-1 and TRBJ1-1, the complete variable domain is EADIYQTPRYLVIGTGKKITLECSQTMGHDKMYWYQQDPGMELHLIHYSYGVNSTEKGDLSSESTVSRIRTEHFPLTLESARPSHTSQYLCASSEADRFSTEAFFGQGTRLTVV.

This clonotype was counted many times. This may come from a read error, since a much larger clone is one base off. V gene TRBV20-1 combines with J gene TRBJ2-1; no definite D call. The J call is uncertain, as TRBJ2-7 better fits the DNA end. Germline V gene data show CDR1 as DFQATT and CDR2 as SNEGSKA (reference sequence). The CDR3 has 16 amino acids. The CDR3 loop reads CSADQLRTSSYNEQYF. The CDR3 DNA reads TGCAGTGCTGACCAACTGCGGACCAGCTCCTACAATGAGCAGTACTTC.

The V and J genes are TRBV11-2 and TRBJ2-4; TRBD1 or TRBD2 may be the D gene (5 bases each). V lost 3 bases and J lost 2, with 20 bases in between. CDR3 size: 18 residues. Per the germline V gene, CDR1 is SGHAT and CDR2 is FQNNGV. CDR3 nucleotides: TGTGCCAGCAGCTTTGGAGTGGGGGAGTCCGGAACCAAAAACATTCAGTACTTC. Translating it yields CASSFGVGESGTKNIQYF.

A few counts support this clonotype. The genes are TRBV5-1 and TRBJ2-6; D ambiguous. V lost 2 bases, J lost 7 bases, and 13 bases lay in between. Germline lookup yields CDR1 SGHRS and CDR2 YFSETQ. This CDR3 has 15 amino acids. CDR3 nucleotides: TGCGCCAGCAGCTTAAGGCCAGCGACAGCCAACGTCCTGACTTTC. This translates into CASSLRPATANVLTF. The whole variable domain, filled in from reference TRBV5-1 and TRBJ2-6, reads KAGVTQTPRYLIKTRGQQVTLSCSPISGHRSVSWYQQTPGQGLQFLFEYFSETQRNKGNFPGRFSGRQFSNSRSEMNVSTLELGDSALYLCASSLRPATANVLTFGAGSRLTVL.

The J gene is TRBJ2-7, the V gene TRBV11-2; D unresolved. The germline V and J ends were trimmed by 1 base and 7 bases, with 26 bases remaining between them. The CDR3 consists of 18 residues. Germline CDR1 reads SGHAT; CDR2 reads FQNNGV. CDR3 sequence: CASSLGYKTVSSYNEQYF. The CDR3 region has the DNA TGTGCCAGCAGCTTAGGATACAAGACGGTGAGCTCCTACAATGAGCAGTACTTC.

The CDR3 DNA sequence: TGCGCCAGCAGCTTCAGGAGGGGGGGGTCGGATAATGAGCAGTTCTTC. This codes for CASSFRRGGSDNEQFF. This chain uses TRBV5-1 with TRBJ2-1, with D maybe TRBD2 (7 bases). The V gene lost 2 bases and the J gene lost 7 bases, with 19 bases spanning the gap. This CDR3 has 16 amino acids. Germline CDR1 reads SGHRS; CDR2 reads YFSETQ. Drawing the rest from reference TRBV5-1 and TRBJ2-1, the complete variable domain is KAGVTQTPRYLIKTRGQQVTLSCSPISGHRSVSWYQQTPGQGLQFLFEYFSETQRNKGNFPGRFSGRQFSNSRSEMNVSTLELGDSALYLCASSFRRGGSDNEQFFGPGTRLTVL.

The rearrangement links TRBV6-4 to TRBJ2-3; 8 bases align to TRBD2. This CDR3 has 15 amino acids. Germline V gene sequence: CDR1 MRHNA, CDR2 SNTAGT. The V and J ends lost 4 bases and 3 bases, in that order; junction bases with no gene match: 6. DNA for the CDR3: TGTGCCAGCAGTGCTCTAAGCGGGAGTACAGATACGCAGTATTTT. This encodes CASSALSGSTDTQYF.

This sequence joins TRBV29-1 and TRBJ2-7, with D perhaps TRBD2 (5 bases). The CDR3 contains 13 residues. CDR1 and CDR2 from the germline V gene are SQVTM and ANQGSEA. Trimming stripped 3 bases from V and 7 bases from J, with 16 bases between. CDR3 bases: TGCAGCGTTGATGGGGAGACTGTCAATGAGCAGTACTTC. Translated, it gives CSVDGETVNEQYF.

A few counts support this clonotype. V and J are TRBV7-2 and TRBJ2-7; the D is unclear. CDR3 length: 16 residues. V was pared by 1 base and J by 2 bases, with 15 bases between. The germline gives CDR1 SGHTA, CDR2 FQGNSA. In DNA form, the CDR3 reads TGTGCCAGCAGCTTAGGATCTGACGGAGTGGCCTACGAGCAGTACTTC. It translates to CASSLGSDGVAYEQYF.

A word on this clonotype: A read error may explain this, as a much larger clone is one base away. The chain has TRBV12-3 or TRBV12-4 and TRBJ2-5, with D possibly being TRBD2 (6 bases). The CDR3 length is 13 residues. Trimming cost V 8 bases and J 5 bases, with 15 bases left between them. CDR3 DNA: TGTGCCAGCGGTCCAGCGGGTTGGGAGACCCAGTACTTC. It encodes CASGPAGWETQYF.

On this clonotype itself: Germline is not matched at one junction end, which may reflect a read error. The chain carries TRBV6-2 or TRBV6-3 and TRBJ2-7, with 8 bases aligning to TRBD1. The DNA matches TRBJ2-5 better at its end, which makes the J call doubtful. The CDR3 is 15 residues long. The germline V gene has CDR1 MNHEY and CDR2 SVGEGT. The CDR3 DNA reads TGTGCCTGCAGTCTTTTCGGACAGGGAGGAGAGACCCAGTACTTC. It translates to CACSLFGQGGETQYF.

This clonotype came up a few times. The chain has TRBV20-1 and TRBJ2-7, with D perhaps TRBD2 (6 bases). V was pared by 6 bases and J by 5 bases, with 17 bases between. The CDR3 runs to 13 residues. Germline assignment: CDR1 DFQATT and CDR2 SNEGSKA (reference sequence). The CDR3 sequence is CSAVRDSPNEQYF. CDR3 sequence (DNA): TGCAGTGCCGTACGGGACTCACCTAACGAGCAGTACTTC.

This chain uses TRBV3-1 with TRBJ2-1, with 9 positions matching TRBD2. Germline CDR1 reads LGHDT; CDR2 reads YNNKEL (reference sequence). Trimming took 1 base from V and 6 from J; bases not matched to a gene: 4. This CDR3 region has 15 residues. The CDR3 sequence is CASSQGGGAGNEQFF. For the CDR3, the DNA is TGTGCCAGCAGCCAAGGCGGGGGGGCCGGCAATGAGCAGTTCTTC.

The rearrangement links TRBV7-9 to TRBJ1-4, with D perhaps matching TRBD1 (6 bases). Trimming left V 1 base short and J 6 bases short, with 9 bases between. CDR1 is SEHNR, CDR2 FQNEAQ, per germline (reference sequence). The CDR3 has 14 amino acids. CDR3 sequence: CASSLGQVHEKLFF. DNA for the CDR3: TGTGCCAGCAGCTTAGGACAGGTCCATGAAAAACTGTTTTTT. The complete variable domain, with remaining parts taken from reference TRBV7-9 and TRBJ1-4, reads DTGVSQNPRHKITKRGQNVTFRCDPISEHNRLYWYRQTLGQGPEFLTYFQNEAQLEKSRLLSDRFSAERPKGSFSTLEIQRTEQGDSAMYLCASSLGQVHEKLFFGSGTQLSVL.

This chain uses TRBV13 with TRBJ2-5; the D is unclear. Germline V lookup: CDR1 PRHDT, CDR2 FYEKMQ (reference sequence). The CDR3 covers 17 residues. Trimming cost V 1 base and J 1 base, with 16 bases left between them. The CDR3 sequence: CASSLDLGIGSQETQYF. CDR3 bases: TGTGCCAGCAGCTTAGATTTGGGGATAGGCAGCCAAGAGACCCAGTACTTC. The full variable domain, rest sourced from reference TRBV13 and TRBJ2-5, is AAGVIQSPRHLIKEKRETATLKCYPIPRHDTVYWYQQGPGQDPQFLISFYEKMQSDKGSIPDRFSAQQFSDYHSELNMSSLELGDSALYFCASSLDLGIGSQETQYFGPGTRLLVL.

The chain uses TRBV7-3 and TRBJ2-5; the match to TRBD2 covers 9 bases. The CDR3 is made up of 15 amino acids. The junction had 15 bases not matched to a gene; V was cut back by 5 bases and J by 11 bases. Germline lookup yields CDR1 SGHTA and CDR2 FQGTGA. CDR3 nucleotide sequence: TGTGCCAGCAGCCAAAGCGGGAGGAATTACAATGAGCAGTACTTC. Translation gives CASSQSGRNYNEQYF.

DNA of the CDR3: TGTGCCAGCAGTCCATACAGGGGACATGGGTCCTACGAGCAGTACTTC. This encodes CASSPYRGHGSYEQYF. The chain links TRBV28 to TRBJ2-7; TRBD1 aligns across 7 bases. The CDR3 has 16 residues. Per germline, CDR1 MDHEN and CDR2 SYDVKM. The ends lost 5 bases at V and 1 base at J; junction bases unmatched: 11.

This clonotype has more than one count but fewer than ten. V usage is TRBV5-6 and J usage is TRBJ2-7; 9 bases line up with TRBD1. CDR3 length equals 17 residues. CDR1 is SGHDT and CDR2 is YYEEEE in the germline V gene. Trimming took 2 bases from V and 5 from J; bases not matched to a gene: 14. The CDR3 DNA follows: TGTGCCAGCAGCTTATCATTTAGGACAGGGGATTCTAACGAGCAGTACTTC. Its protein is CASSLSFRTGDSNEQYF.

The gene calls are TRBV7-9 and TRBJ2-7; TRBD1 matches 11 bases. Near its end, the DNA agrees better with TRBJ2-4, so the J call may be wrong. Germline V gene sequence: CDR1 SEHNR, CDR2 FQNEAQ (reference sequence). The CDR3 is 15 amino acids. CDR3 nucleotide sequence: TGTGCCAGCAGCTCGGGACAGGGGGACGGAAACATTCAGTACTTC. Amino acid sequence: CASSSGQGDGNIQYF.

This sequence joins TRBV11-1 and TRBJ2-5; TRBD2 aligns across 13 bases. V lost 8 bases to trimming and J lost 11 bases; unmatched junction nucleotides: 11. This CDR3 is built from 14 residues. In germline, CDR1 is SGHAT, CDR2 FQDESV (reference sequence). CDR3 amino acids: CASGTSGTYNEQYF. The CDR3 region has the DNA TGTGCCAGCGGGACTAGCGGGACCTACAATGAGCAGTACTTC.

This clonotype came up a few times. The chain couples TRBV20-1 to TRBJ2-7; D unclear. Germline assignment: CDR1 DFQATT and CDR2 SNEGSKA (reference sequence). The CDR3 length is 13 residues. V lost 5 bases to trimming and J lost 4 bases, with 15 bases between them. The CDR3 here is CSAPTDTRYEQYF. Here the CDR3 DNA reads TGCAGTGCTCCTACAGATACCCGATACGAGCAGTACTTC.

Concerning this clonotype itself: This may arise from a read error, as a much more abundant clone is one base away. The V and J genes are TRBV7-2 and TRBJ2-5; 7 bases map to TRBD2. The length of the CDR3 is 14 residues. Germline loops: CDR1 SGHTA, CDR2 FQGNSA. The CDR3 sequence is CASGLWGGGETQYF. The DNA of the CDR3 is TGTGCCAGCGGCTTATGGGGGGGTGGTGAGACCCAGTACTTC.